The source of this TCR beta chain is a study of response to subunit inactivated influenza vaccine. Study conclusions and caveats: New T cells are recruited in small numbers by each seasonal influenza vaccination, according to the authors' suggestion.

V lost 0 bases and J lost 4, with 11 bases in between. The V gene's germline CDR1 is SGDLS and CDR2 YYNGEE. The CDR3 is made up of 15 amino acids. TCRdb recomputed calls from the RT-PCR reads with MiXCR, one row per CDR3 protein. In the table there are about 530,000 distinct CDR3 sequences, 12% of which are singletons. Regarding this clonotype: The target antigen is unknown.

The sequences come from PBMCs from blood, collected on the day of vaccination. This chain uses TRBV9 with TRBJ2-1, with a tentative D call TRBD2 (5 bases). The sequence derives from a man aged 50-59 years who received an inactivated influenza vaccine. Here the CDR3 reads CASSVAAAMYNEQFF. The DNA for the CDR3 is TGTGCCAGCAGCGTAGCAGCGGCCATGTACAATGAGCAGTTCTTC. Combining the CDR3 with reference TRBV9 and TRBJ2-1 gives the whole variable domain DSGVTQTPKHLITATGQRVTLRCSPRSGDLSVYWYQQSLDQGLQFLIQYYNGEERAKGNILERFSAQQFPDLHSELNLSSLELGDSALYFCASSVAAAMYNEQFFGPGTRLTVL.